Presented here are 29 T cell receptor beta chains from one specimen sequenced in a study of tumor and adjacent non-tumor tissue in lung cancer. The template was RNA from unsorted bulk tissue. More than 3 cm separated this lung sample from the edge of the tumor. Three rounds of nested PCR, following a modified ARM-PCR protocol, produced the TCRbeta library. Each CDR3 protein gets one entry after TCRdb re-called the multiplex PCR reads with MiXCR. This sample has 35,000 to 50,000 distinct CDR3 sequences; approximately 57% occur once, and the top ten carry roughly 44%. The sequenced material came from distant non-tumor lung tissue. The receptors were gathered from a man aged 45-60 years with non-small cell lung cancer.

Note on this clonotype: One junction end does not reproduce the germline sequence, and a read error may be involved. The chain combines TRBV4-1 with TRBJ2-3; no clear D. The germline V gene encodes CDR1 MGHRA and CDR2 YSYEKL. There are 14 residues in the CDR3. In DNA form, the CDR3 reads TGCGCCATCAGCTCCCATGGCTATACAGATACGCAGTATTTT. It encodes CAISSHGYTDTQYF.

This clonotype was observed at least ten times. The chain's CDR3 is CASSQKGGGGSPLHF. DNA of the CDR3: TGCGCCAGCAGCCAAAAGGGGGGTGGCGGTTCACCCCTCCACTTT. This rearrangement joins TRBV4-1 to TRBJ1-6; a possible D gene is TRBD1 (6 bases). Germline values: CDR1 MGHRA, CDR2 YSYEKL. This CDR3 has 15 residues. V shed 2 bases and J shed 9 bases, with 14 bases lying between them.

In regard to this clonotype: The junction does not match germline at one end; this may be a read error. The CDR3 nucleotides are TGTGCCACTCTGGGGCAGGGGGCTTCTACCCACCATTTT. Residues: CATLGQGASTHHF. The chain recombines TRBV2 with TRBJ1-5, with 8 bases fitting TRBD1. CDR1 and CDR2 from the germline V gene are SNHLY and FYNNEI. CDR3 length: 13 residues.

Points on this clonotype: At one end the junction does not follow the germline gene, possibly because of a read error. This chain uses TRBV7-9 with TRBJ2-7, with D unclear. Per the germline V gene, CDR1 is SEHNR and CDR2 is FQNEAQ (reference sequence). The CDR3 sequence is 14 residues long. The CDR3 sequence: CVSSLEVGVAEQYF. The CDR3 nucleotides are TGTGTCAGCAGCTTAGAAGTCGGCGTGGCCGAGCAGTACTTC.

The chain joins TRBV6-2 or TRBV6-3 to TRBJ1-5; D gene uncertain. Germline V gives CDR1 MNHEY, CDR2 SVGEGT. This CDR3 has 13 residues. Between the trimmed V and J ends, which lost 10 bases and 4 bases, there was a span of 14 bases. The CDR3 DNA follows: TGTGCCACCTCAGATGGTCGAAATCAGCCCCAGCATTTT. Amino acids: CATSDGRNQPQHF.

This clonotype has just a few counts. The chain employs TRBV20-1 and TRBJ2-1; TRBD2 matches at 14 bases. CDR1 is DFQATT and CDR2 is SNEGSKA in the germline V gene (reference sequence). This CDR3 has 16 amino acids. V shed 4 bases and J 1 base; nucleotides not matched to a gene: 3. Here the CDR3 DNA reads TGCAGTGCTATAGGACTAGCGGGAGGTTCCTACAATGAGCAGTTCTTC. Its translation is CSAIGLAGGSYNEQFF.

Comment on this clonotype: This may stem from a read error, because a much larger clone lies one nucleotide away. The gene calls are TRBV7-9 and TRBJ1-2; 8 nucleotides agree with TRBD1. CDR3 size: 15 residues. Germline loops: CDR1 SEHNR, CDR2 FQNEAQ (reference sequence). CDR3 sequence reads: CAISLAQGAHYGYTF. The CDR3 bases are TGTGCCATCAGCTTAGCCCAGGGGGCCCACTATGGCTACACCTTC.

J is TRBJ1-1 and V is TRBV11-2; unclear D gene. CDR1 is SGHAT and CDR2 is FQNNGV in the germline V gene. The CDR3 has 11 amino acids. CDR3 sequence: CAGTSLTEAFF. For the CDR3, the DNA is TGTGCGGGCACCTCTTTAACTGAAGCTTTCTTT.

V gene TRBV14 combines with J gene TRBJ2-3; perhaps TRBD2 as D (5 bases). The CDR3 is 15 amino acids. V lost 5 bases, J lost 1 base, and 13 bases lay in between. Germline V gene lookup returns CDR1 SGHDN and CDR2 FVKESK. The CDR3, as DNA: TGTGCCAGCAGCAGGGAGAAGGCTGGCACAGATACGCAGTATTTT. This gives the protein CASSREKAGTDTQYF.

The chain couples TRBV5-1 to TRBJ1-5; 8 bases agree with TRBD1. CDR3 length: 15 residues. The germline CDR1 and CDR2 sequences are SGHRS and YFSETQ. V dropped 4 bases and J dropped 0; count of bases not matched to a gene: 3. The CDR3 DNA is TGCGCCAGCAGCCTGACAGGGGATAGCAATCAGCCCCAGCATTTT. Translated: CASSLTGDSNQPQHF.

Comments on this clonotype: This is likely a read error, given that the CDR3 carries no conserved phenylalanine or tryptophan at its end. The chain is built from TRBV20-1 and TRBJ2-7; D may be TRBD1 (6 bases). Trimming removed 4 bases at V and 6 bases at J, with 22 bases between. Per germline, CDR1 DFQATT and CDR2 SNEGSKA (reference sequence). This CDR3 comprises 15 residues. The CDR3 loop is CSANAPGAVDGEQYL. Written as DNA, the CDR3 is TGCAGTGCTAACGCCCCAGGGGCGGTCGATGGCGAGCAGTACCTC.

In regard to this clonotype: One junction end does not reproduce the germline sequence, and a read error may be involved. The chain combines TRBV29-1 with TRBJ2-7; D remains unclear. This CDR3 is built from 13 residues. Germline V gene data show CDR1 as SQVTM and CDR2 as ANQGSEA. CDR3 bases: TGCAGCGTCCGCCAAGACAAGATCTACGAACAGTACTTC. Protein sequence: CSVRQDKIYEQYF.

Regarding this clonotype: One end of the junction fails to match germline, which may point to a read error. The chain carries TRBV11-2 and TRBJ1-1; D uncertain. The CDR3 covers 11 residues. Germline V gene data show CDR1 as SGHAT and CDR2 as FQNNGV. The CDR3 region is CASTSLNEAFF. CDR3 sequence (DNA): TGTGCGAGCACCTCTTTAAATGAAGCTTTCTTT.

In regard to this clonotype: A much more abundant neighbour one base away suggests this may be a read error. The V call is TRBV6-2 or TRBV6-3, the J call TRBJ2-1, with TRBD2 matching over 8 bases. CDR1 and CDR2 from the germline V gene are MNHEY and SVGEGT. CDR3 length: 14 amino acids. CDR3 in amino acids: CASRSGGPYNEQSF. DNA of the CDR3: TGTGCCAGCAGGTCGGGGGGGCCCTACAATGAGCAGTCCTTC.

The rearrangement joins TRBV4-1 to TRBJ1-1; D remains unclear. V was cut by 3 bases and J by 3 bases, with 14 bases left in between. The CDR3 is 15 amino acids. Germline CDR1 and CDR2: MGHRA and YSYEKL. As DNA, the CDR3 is TGCGCCAGCAGCCATAGGTACGCTGGGGACACTGAAGCTTTCTTT. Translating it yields CASSHRYAGDTEAFF.

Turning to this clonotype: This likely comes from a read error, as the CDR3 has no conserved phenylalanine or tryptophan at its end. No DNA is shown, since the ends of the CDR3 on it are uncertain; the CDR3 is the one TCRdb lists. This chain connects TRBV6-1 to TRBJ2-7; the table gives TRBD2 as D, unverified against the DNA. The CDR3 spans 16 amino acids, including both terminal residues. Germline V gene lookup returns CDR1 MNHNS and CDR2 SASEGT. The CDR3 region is CASSDRLAGHYYGQYS.

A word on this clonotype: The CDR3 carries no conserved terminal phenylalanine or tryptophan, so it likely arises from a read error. The chain's CDR3 is CAINDRGAEAFL. CDR3 in DNA: TGTGCCATCAATGACAGGGGAGCTGAAGCTTTCTTA. This rearrangement joins TRBV6-6 to TRBJ1-1; 8 bases fit TRBD1. The V gene's germline CDR1 is MNHNY and CDR2 SVGAGI (reference sequence). This CDR3 has 12 amino acids. J was trimmed by 6 bases and V by 10 bases; bases with no gene match: 7.

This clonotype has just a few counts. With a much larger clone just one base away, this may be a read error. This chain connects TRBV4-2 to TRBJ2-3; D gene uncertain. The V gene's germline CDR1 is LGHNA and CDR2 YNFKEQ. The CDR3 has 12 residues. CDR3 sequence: CACSQGVDTQYF. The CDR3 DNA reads TGTGCCTGCAGCCAAGGCGTGGATACGCAGTATTTT.

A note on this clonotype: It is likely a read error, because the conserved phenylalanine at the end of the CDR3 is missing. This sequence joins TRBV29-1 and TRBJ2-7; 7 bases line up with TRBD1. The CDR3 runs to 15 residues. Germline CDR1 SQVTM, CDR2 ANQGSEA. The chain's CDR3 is CSVEDPTGSSYEQYL. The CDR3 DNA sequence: TGTAGCGTTGAAGATCCGACAGGGAGCTCCTACGAGCAGTACTTA.

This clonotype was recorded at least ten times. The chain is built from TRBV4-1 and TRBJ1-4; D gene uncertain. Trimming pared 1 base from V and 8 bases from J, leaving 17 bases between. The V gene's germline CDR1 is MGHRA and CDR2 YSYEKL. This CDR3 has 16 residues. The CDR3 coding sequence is TGCGCCAGCAGCCAAGTAAGAGCCCTCTCGAAGGAAAAACTGTTTTTT. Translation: CASSQVRALSKEKLFF.

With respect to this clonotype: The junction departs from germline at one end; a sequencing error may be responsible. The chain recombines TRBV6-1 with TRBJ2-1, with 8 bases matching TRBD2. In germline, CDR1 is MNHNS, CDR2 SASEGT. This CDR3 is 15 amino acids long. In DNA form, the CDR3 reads TGTGCCAGGGGACTAGTGGTCCCCTCCTACATTGAGCAGTTCTTC. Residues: CARGLVVPSYIEQFF.

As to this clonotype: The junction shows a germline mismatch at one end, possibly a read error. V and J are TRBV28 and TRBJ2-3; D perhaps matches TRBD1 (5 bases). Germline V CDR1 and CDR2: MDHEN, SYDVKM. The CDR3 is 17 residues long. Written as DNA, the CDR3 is TGTGCCAGCAGCCCACCCAGGGAAGGGATAGGGGCAGATACACAGTATTTT. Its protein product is CASSPPREGIGADTQYF.

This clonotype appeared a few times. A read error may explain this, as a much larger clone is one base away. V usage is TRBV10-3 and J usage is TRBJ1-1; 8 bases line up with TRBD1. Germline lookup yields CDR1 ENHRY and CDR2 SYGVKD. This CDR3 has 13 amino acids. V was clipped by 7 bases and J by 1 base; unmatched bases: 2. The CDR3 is CAIIQGGNTEAFF. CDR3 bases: TGTGCCATCATACAGGGGGGGAACACTGAAGCTTTCTTT.

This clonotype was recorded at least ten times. The CDR3 is CASSSGGIYYGYTF. As DNA, the CDR3 is TGTGCCAGCAGTTCAGGGGGGATTTACTATGGCTACACCTTC. The chain joins TRBV28 to TRBJ1-2; 7 bases agree with TRBD1. CDR1 and CDR2 (germline): MDHEN, SYDVKM. Unmatched junction bases numbered 5, after V lost 4 bases and J lost 3 bases. CDR3 length: 14 amino acids.

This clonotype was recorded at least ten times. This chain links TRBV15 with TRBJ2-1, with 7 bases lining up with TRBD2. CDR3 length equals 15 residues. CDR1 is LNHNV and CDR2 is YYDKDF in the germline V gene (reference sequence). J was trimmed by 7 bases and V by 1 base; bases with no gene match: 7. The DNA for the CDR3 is TGTGCCACCAGCAGAGCTGCGGGAGAAGTGAATGAGCAGTTCTTC. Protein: CATSRAAGEVNEQFF.

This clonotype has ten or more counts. The CDR3 loop is CSASPAGGSSNQPQHF. CDR3 DNA: TGCAGTGCTAGTCCGGCAGGGGGTTCGAGCAATCAGCCCCAGCATTTT. The chain recombines TRBV20-1 with TRBJ1-5; 7 nucleotides match TRBD1. Germline assignment: CDR1 DFQATT and CDR2 SNEGSKA (reference sequence). This CDR3 region has 16 residues. V shed 3 bases, J shed 1 base, and the junction held 9 bases outside the gene matches.

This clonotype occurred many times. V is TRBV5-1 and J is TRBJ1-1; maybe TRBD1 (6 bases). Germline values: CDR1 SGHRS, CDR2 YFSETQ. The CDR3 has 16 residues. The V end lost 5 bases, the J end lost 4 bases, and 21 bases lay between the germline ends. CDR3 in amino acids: CASREGEKAGATEAFF. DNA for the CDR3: TGCGCCAGCAGAGAGGGGGAGAAAGCAGGGGCCACTGAAGCTTTCTTT.

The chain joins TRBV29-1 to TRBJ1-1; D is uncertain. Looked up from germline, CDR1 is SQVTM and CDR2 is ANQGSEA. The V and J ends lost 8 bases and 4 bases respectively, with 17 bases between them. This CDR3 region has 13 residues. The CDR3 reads CSFVRDFGTEAFF. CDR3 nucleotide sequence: TGCAGCTTTGTGAGGGATTTCGGCACTGAAGCTTTCTTT.

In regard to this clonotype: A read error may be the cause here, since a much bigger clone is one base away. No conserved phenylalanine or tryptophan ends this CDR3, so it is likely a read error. CDR3 nucleotide sequence: TGTGCCAGCAGGCTCGACGGGGAGCTGTTTTTG. Amino acid sequence: CASRLDGELFL. The V call is TRBV28, the J call TRBJ2-2; D gene uncertain. With 6 bases removed from V and 7 bases from J, the gap between germline ends came to 6 bases. The length of the CDR3 is 11 residues. The germline V gene encodes CDR1 MDHEN and CDR2 SYDVKM.